These 31 T cell receptor beta chains originate from one sample sequenced in a study of identical twins. MiXCR, applied by TCRdb to the 5' RACE reads, yields one record per CDR3 protein. The sample holds around 490,000 distinct CDR3 sequences, approximately 20% seen once. These data also featured in a second study, about yellow fever vaccine responses in identical twins.

Sequences were obtained from CD4+ T cells sorted from blood. The receptor source for this set is a young woman in good health.

This clonotype was counted between two and nine times. The chain has TRBV4-1 and TRBJ2-2; 13 bases match TRBD2. The junction had 8 bases not matched to a gene; V was cut back by 6 bases and J by 1 base. This CDR3 has 18 amino acids. The germline CDR1 and CDR2 sequences are MGHRA and YSYEKL. CDR3 protein: CASRSGLAGARNTGELFF. The CDR3 coding sequence is TGCGCCAGCAGGTCAGGACTAGCGGGGGCCCGGAACACCGGGGAGCTGTTTTTT.

This clonotype showed up just a few times. The rearrangement uses TRBV7-2 and TRBJ2-5; 11 nucleotides align to TRBD2. The trim removed 2 bases at V and 1 base at J, leaving 3 bases unmatched. The CDR3 covers 16 residues. CDR1 is SGHTA, CDR2 FQGNSA, per germline. The CDR3 coding sequence is TGTGCCAGCAGCTTAACTAGCGGGGGACCCCAAGAGACCCAGTACTTC. Protein sequence: CASSLTSGGPQETQYF.

The chain combines TRBV3-1 with TRBJ2-1; weak D call: TRBD2 (6 bases). Per germline, CDR1 LGHDT and CDR2 YNNKEL (reference sequence). The CDR3 has 14 amino acids. V lost 4 bases and J lost 9, with 16 bases in between. The CDR3 protein is CASSPAGGWREQFF. The CDR3 DNA is TGTGCCAGCAGCCCGGCAGGAGGGTGGCGTGAGCAGTTCTTC.

The chain uses TRBV3-1 and TRBJ1-3; D not certain. CDR3 size: 11 residues. Trimming left V 3 bases short and J 5 bases short, with 2 bases between. CDR1 and CDR2 from the germline V gene are LGHDT and YNNKEL (reference sequence). CDR3 in DNA: TGTGCCAGCAGCCATCGAAACACCATATATTTT. The encoded protein is CASSHRNTIYF.

The chain combines TRBV24-1 with TRBJ2-3; D not certain. Trimming removed 12 bases from V and 0 bases from J, with 15 bases in between. The CDR3 sequence is 14 residues long. Germline loops: CDR1 KGHDR, CDR2 SFDVKD. Here the CDR3 DNA reads TGTGCCGTCCAAGGTTCCGCTAGCACAGATACGCAGTATTTT. Residues: CAVQGSASTDTQYF.

The sample holds a few counts of this clonotype. The V call is TRBV5-1, the J call TRBJ2-1; 11 bases are shared with TRBD2. The V gene's germline CDR1 is SGHRS and CDR2 YFSETQ. CDR3 length: 14 amino acids. Trimming cost V 3 bases and J 5 bases; bases outside gene matches: 1. The CDR3 protein is CASSSGLADNEQFF. DNA of the CDR3: TGCGCCAGCAGCTCGGGACTAGCGGACAATGAGCAGTTCTTC. The entire variable domain, with the rest obtained from reference TRBV5-1 and TRBJ2-1, is as follows: KAGVTQTPRYLIKTRGQQVTLSCSPISGHRSVSWYQQTPGQGLQFLFEYFSETQRNKGNFPGRFSGRQFSNSRSEMNVSTLELGDSALYLCASSSGLADNEQFFGPGTRLTVL.

This clonotype was counted once. V is TRBV5-1 and J is TRBJ2-1; D gene uncertain. Trimming left V 4 bases short and J 8 bases short, with 19 bases between. Looked up from germline, CDR1 is SGHRS and CDR2 is YFSETQ. The CDR3 totals 15 residues. This chain's CDR3 is CASSPDVVENDEQFF. CDR3 DNA: TGCGCCAGCAGCCCGGACGTTGTTGAGAACGATGAGCAGTTCTTC.

This chain links TRBV20-1 with TRBJ2-7; 7 bases are a match to TRBD1. Trimming took 0 bases from V and 1 from J; bases not matched to a gene: 9. Per the germline V gene, CDR1 is DFQATT and CDR2 is SNEGSKA (reference sequence). This CDR3 spans 16 amino acids. In DNA form, the CDR3 reads TGCAGTGCTAGAGACCATGGACAGGTGGTTTCCTACGAGCAGTACGTC. It specifies CSARDHGQVVSYEQYV.

This clonotype was seen more than once but under ten times. This sequence joins TRBV5-1 and TRBJ2-5; possibly TRBD1 for D (6 bases). Between the trimmed V and J ends, which lost 0 bases and 1 base, there was a span of 10 bases. Germline V gene sequence: CDR1 SGHRS, CDR2 YFSETQ. The length of the CDR3 is 15 residues. CDR3 nucleotides: TGCGCCAGCAGCTTGGATCAAGGGGGCCAAGAGACCCAGTACTTC. Amino acid sequence: CASSLDQGGQETQYF.

V is TRBV12-3 or TRBV12-4 and J is TRBJ2-3, with D perhaps TRBD2 (5 bases). V dropped 5 bases and J dropped 0 bases, with 12 bases sitting between them. The CDR3 has 15 residues. The CDR3 spells CASSSRELSTDTQYF. The CDR3 DNA follows: TGTGCCAGCAGTAGTAGGGAGTTGAGCACAGATACGCAGTATTTT.

The chain carries TRBV12-3 or TRBV12-4 and TRBJ2-3, with D perhaps TRBD2 (6 bases). V lost 3 bases, J lost 6 bases, and 13 bases lay in between. The CDR3 extends over 14 amino acids. The CDR3 DNA is TGTGCCAGCAGTTTTGGGGATGGGAGGGATACGCAGTATTTT. Its translation: CASSFGDGRDTQYF.

The sample holds a few counts of this clonotype. The chain carries TRBV12-3 or TRBV12-4 and TRBJ2-2; 8 bases map to TRBD1. The CDR3 contains 15 residues. V was clipped by 7 bases and J by 0 bases; unmatched bases: 4. The CDR3 loop reads CASKADRANTGELFF. The CDR3 nucleotides are TGTGCCAGCAAAGCGGACAGGGCGAACACCGGGGAGCTGTTTTTT.

V usage is TRBV7-2 and J usage is TRBJ2-3, with 12 bases that match TRBD2. Per the germline V gene, CDR1 is SGHTA and CDR2 is FQGNSA. CDR3 length: 15 residues. The V gene end was trimmed by 6 bases and the J gene end by 3 bases; junction bases not matched to a gene: 4. In DNA form, the CDR3 reads TGTGCCAGCAGACACGGGACTAGCGGGACAGATACGCAGTATTTT. It specifies CASRHGTSGTDTQYF. The whole variable domain, remainder taken from reference TRBV7-2 and TRBJ2-3, is GAGVSQSPSNKVTEKGKDVELRCDPISGHTALYWYRQSLGQGLEFLIYFQGNSAPDKSGLPSDRFSAERTGGSVSTLTIQRTQQEDSAVYLCASRHGTSGTDTQYFGPGTRLTVL.

A few counts support this clonotype. The V call is TRBV18, the J call TRBJ2-1, with TRBD1 identical over 8 bases. This CDR3 is 15 amino acids long. Per germline, CDR1 KGHSH and CDR2 LQKENI. J lost 9 bases, V lost 4 bases, and 11 bases had no gene match. CDR3 loop: CASSLRTGPGPEQFF. The CDR3 DNA follows: TGTGCCAGCTCACTGAGGACAGGGCCGGGTCCTGAGCAGTTCTTC. Full variable domain (outside the CDR3, taken from reference TRBV18 and TRBJ2-1): NAGVMQNPRHLVRRRGQEARLRCSPMKGHSHVYWYRQLPEEGLKFMVYLQKENIIDESGMPKERFSAEFPKEGPSILRIQQVVRGDSAAYFCASSLRTGPGPEQFFGPGTRLTVL.

The chain has TRBV5-1 and TRBJ2-2; either TRBD1 or TRBD2 may fit D (5 bases each). Germline V gene lookup returns CDR1 SGHRS and CDR2 YFSETQ. The CDR3 spans 16 residues. V lost 3 bases, J lost 5 bases, and 17 bases lay in between. The CDR3 reads CASSSEDGAVTGELFF. CDR3 in DNA: TGCGCCAGCAGCTCCGAGGACGGGGCGGTTACCGGGGAGCTGTTTTTT.

This chain connects TRBV28 to TRBJ2-5; D may be TRBD2 (7 bases). The V gene's germline CDR1 is MDHEN and CDR2 SYDVKM. Trimming removed 7 bases at V and 4 bases at J, with 19 bases between. This CDR3 contains 15 residues. The CDR3 DNA reads TGTGCCAGCAATCTCCGAGGGGGAGGGGGAGAGACCCAGTACTTC. Translation gives CASNLRGGGGETQYF. The full variable domain, completed using reference TRBV28 and TRBJ2-5, is DVKVTQSSRYLVKRTGEKVFLECVQDMDHENMFWYRQDPGLGLRLIYFSYDVKMKEKGDIPEGYSVSREKKERFSLILESASTNQTSMYLCASNLRGGGGETQYFGPGTRLLVL.

This clonotype was seen more than once but under ten times. V and J are TRBV12-3 or TRBV12-4 and TRBJ1-1; no firm D call. The CDR3 totals 12 residues. V was pared by 7 bases and J by 4 bases, with 10 bases between. CDR3 in amino acids: CASTLGGTEAFF. DNA of the CDR3: TGTGCCAGCACCCTAGGTGGCACTGAAGCTTTCTTT.

V usage is TRBV3-1 and J usage is TRBJ1-6; perhaps TRBD1 as D (5 bases). The V and J ends lost 4 bases and 9 bases respectively, with 19 bases between them. CDR3 length: 16 residues. Germline values: CDR1 LGHDT, CDR2 YNNKEL (reference sequence). CDR3 amino acids: CASSLGTGVGFSPLHF. As DNA, the CDR3 is TGTGCCAGCAGCCTCGGGACGGGCGTTGGCTTTTCACCCCTCCACTTT.

The CDR3 DNA reads as TGTGCCATCAGTGCGTTGGAGTCCCCCCACAACAATGAGCAGTTCTTC. It codes for CAISALESPHNNEQFF. This rearrangement joins TRBV10-3 to TRBJ2-1; D unresolved. Germline CDR1 and CDR2: ENHRY and SYGVKD. The CDR3 spans 16 residues. The V gene lost 4 bases and the J gene lost 5 bases, with 18 bases spanning the gap.

J is TRBJ1-3 and V is TRBV10-2, with 7 bases fitting TRBD1. Unmatched junction bases numbered 7, after V lost 2 bases and J lost 0 bases. Germline values: CDR1 WSHSY, CDR2 SAAADI. This CDR3 spans 17 amino acids. CDR3 sequence: CASSEPTGASSGNTIYF. The DNA of the CDR3 is TGCGCCAGCAGTGAGCCTACAGGGGCGAGCTCTGGAAACACCATATATTTT.

V usage is TRBV9 and J usage is TRBJ2-2, with 8 bases matching TRBD1. V dropped 0 bases and J dropped 7; count of bases not matched to a gene: 2. Germline CDR1 is SGDLS and CDR2 is YYNGEE. This CDR3 region has 14 residues. The CDR3: CASSVGGQDGELFF. In DNA, the CDR3 is TGTGCCAGCAGCGTAGGGGGACAGGACGGGGAGCTGTTTTTT.

The chain joins TRBV24-1 to TRBJ2-5, with D perhaps TRBD2 (6 bases). CDR1 KGHDR and CDR2 SFDVKD come from the germline V gene. The ends were cut back, 3 bases at V and 5 bases at J, with 12 bases in the middle. CDR3 length: 14 residues. As DNA, the CDR3 is TGTGCCACCAGTGATGCGGGATCAGCGGAGACCCAGTACTTC. Protein product: CATSDAGSAETQYF.

Only one count was recorded for this clonotype. The V call is TRBV2, the J call TRBJ2-1; 10 nucleotides align to TRBD2. CDR1 and CDR2 from the germline V gene are SNHLY and FYNNEI. The CDR3 covers 16 residues. With V trimmed by 6 bases and J by 3 bases, 8 bases remained unmatched. DNA for the CDR3: TGTGCCAGCAGCGCAGAAGGACTAGCGGTCTACAATGAGCAGTTCTTC. Protein: CASSAEGLAVYNEQFF. The entire variable domain, with the rest obtained from reference TRBV2 and TRBJ2-1, is as follows: EPEVTQTPSHQVTQMGQEVILRCVPISNHLYFYWYRQILGQKVEFLVSFYNNEISEKSEIFDDQFSVERPDGSNFTLKIRSTKLEDSAMYFCASSAEGLAVYNEQFFGPGTRLTVL.

This clonotype was counted ten times or more. The chain uses TRBV12-3 or TRBV12-4 and TRBJ2-7; D is possibly TRBD1 (6 bases). The length of the CDR3 is 14 residues. Deletions cut 5 bases from V and 1 base from J, with 12 bases between. Written as DNA, the CDR3 is TGTGCCAGCAGTCAGTGGGACAATTCCTACGAGCAGTACTTC. Translating it yields CASSQWDNSYEQYF.

This clonotype was observed a handful of times. The rearrangement joins TRBV3-1 to TRBJ1-1; 7 bases match TRBD1. Germline CDR1 reads LGHDT; CDR2 reads YNNKEL (reference sequence). V lost 5 bases and J lost 0; bases outside the gene matches: 3. The CDR3 runs to 14 residues. The CDR3 region has the DNA TGTGCCAGCAGCGTGGGACAGCTGAACACTGAAGCTTTCTTT. It codes for CASSVGQLNTEAFF.

This clonotype was counted a few times. J is TRBJ2-7 and V is TRBV14; no definite D call. This CDR3 comprises 11 residues. Trimming shortened V by 2 bases and J by 4 bases, and 3 bases separated the two germline ends. Per the germline V gene, CDR1 is SGHDN and CDR2 is FVKESK. CDR3 loop: CASSQLYEQYF. The CDR3 DNA is TGTGCCAGCAGCCAACTATACGAGCAGTACTTC.

This clonotype has just a few counts. The chain combines TRBV20-1 with TRBJ2-2; D is undetermined. The V gene lost 0 bases and the J gene lost 6 bases, with 14 bases spanning the gap. Per germline, CDR1 DFQATT and CDR2 SNEGSKA (reference sequence). This CDR3 has 15 amino acids. The DNA of the CDR3 is TGCAGTGCTAGAGATCTGGGTATGGTGGCCGGGGAGCTGTTTTTT. Its translation: CSARDLGMVAGELFF.

V gene TRBV12-3 or TRBV12-4 combines with J gene TRBJ2-5; 8 nucleotides align to TRBD2. The junction had 7 bases not matched to a gene; V was cut back by 6 bases and J by 4 bases. This CDR3 region has 14 residues. CDR3 region: CASRFQGLGETQYF. The CDR3 region has the DNA TGTGCCAGCAGGTTCCAGGGACTAGGAGAGACCCAGTACTTC.

In this sample, this clonotype turned up a few times. The chain recombines TRBV20-1 with TRBJ2-1; D possibly corresponds to TRBD2 (5 bases). Germline V gene lookup returns CDR1 DFQATT and CDR2 SNEGSKA (reference sequence). Trimming left V 6 bases short and J 6 bases short, with 12 bases between. The CDR3 is 12 residues long. CDR3 sequence (DNA): TGCAGTGCGATAACTAGTATCAATGAGCAGTTCTTC. This translates into CSAITSINEQFF.

This clonotype occurred many times. This chain links TRBV3-1 with TRBJ2-2; D is perhaps TRBD2 (6 bases). Deletions cut 3 bases from V and 0 bases from J, with 8 bases between. The germline V gene has CDR1 LGHDT and CDR2 YNNKEL (reference sequence). The CDR3 is 15 residues long. Here the CDR3 reads CASSQGGANTGELFF. In DNA form, the CDR3 reads TGTGCCAGCAGCCAGGGCGGGGCGAACACCGGGGAGCTGTTTTTT.

The rearrangement joins TRBV12-3 or TRBV12-4 to TRBJ2-3, with D possibly TRBD2 on 5 matching bases. This CDR3 comprises 15 residues. The germline V and J ends were trimmed by 1 base and 4 bases, with 12 bases remaining between them. This CDR3 reads CASSLVASTPDTQYF. The CDR3 region has the DNA TGTGCCAGCAGTTTAGTAGCGAGTACGCCAGATACGCAGTATTTT.